What follows describes a single T cell receptor (beta chain). Its specificity is unknown. The source of the sample is a study of cytomegalovirus exposure and HLA in healthy donors. Findings and caveats of the study: At a 0.05 false discovery rate, a later analysis found some 17,000 TCR beta sequences to be associated with HLA alleles. With high specificity and sensitivity, the classifier reportedly diagnosed cytomegalovirus status.

With 5 bases removed from V and 4 bases from J, the gap between germline ends came to 11 bases. The germline V gene encodes CDR1 LNHDA and CDR2 SQIVND (reference sequence). CDR3 length: 13 amino acids. With 60 Vbeta and 13 Jbeta primers, the PCR was carried out. The method was immunoSEQ multiplex PCR; TCRdb's version includes in-frame clones alone and lacks a portion of them. The repertoire includes approximately 160,000 clones, around three quarters of them detected once, and roughly 1.5% sits in the top ten. This receptor was taken from a man aged 40-50 years in good health and CMV-seronegative. V and J are TRBV19 and TRBJ1-1; tentatively, D is TRBD1 (5 bases). Sequenced input: PBMCs. CDR3 loop: CASSYDQGTEAFF. The CDR3 DNA reads as TGTGCCAGTAGTTACGATCAGGGCACTGAAGCTTTCTTT. Filled out from reference TRBV19 and TRBJ1-1, the complete variable domain reads DGGITQSPKYLFRKEGQNVTLSCEQNLNHDAMYWYRQDPGQGLRLIYYSQIVNDFQKGDIAEGYSVSREKKESFPLTVTSAQKNPTAFYLCASSYDQGTEAFFGQGTRLTVV.